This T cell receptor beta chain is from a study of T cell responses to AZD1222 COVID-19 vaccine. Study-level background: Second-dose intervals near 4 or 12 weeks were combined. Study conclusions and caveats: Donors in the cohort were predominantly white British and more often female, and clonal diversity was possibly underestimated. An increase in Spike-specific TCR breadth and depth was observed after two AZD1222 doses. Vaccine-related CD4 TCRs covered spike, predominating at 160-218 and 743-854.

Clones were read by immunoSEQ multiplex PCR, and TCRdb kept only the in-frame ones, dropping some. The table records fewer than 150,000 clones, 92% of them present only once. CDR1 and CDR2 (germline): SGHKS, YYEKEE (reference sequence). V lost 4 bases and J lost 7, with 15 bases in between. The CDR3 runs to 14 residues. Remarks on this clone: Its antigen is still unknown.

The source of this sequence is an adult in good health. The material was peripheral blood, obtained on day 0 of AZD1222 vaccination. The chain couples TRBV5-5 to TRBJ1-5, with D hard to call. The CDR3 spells CASSPGPPEQPQHF. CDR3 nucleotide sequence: TGTGCCAGCAGCCCCGGACCGCCGGAACAGCCCCAGCATTTT.